One and the same sample provided the 2 T cell receptor beta chains below, sequenced in a study of cytomegalovirus exposure and HLA in healthy donors. PCR amplification relied on 60 Vbeta primers (plus 13 Jbeta primers). TCRdb's table, derived via immunoSEQ multiplex PCR, lists solely in-frame clones and lacks some. This sample has roughly 250,000 clones, with 84% found just once. The sequenced sample consisted of PBMCs. The receptors stem from a woman aged 40 to 49 in good health and CMV-seropositive.

This clone was picked up one time. The rearrangement links TRBV25-1 to TRBJ2-7, with 8 positions matching TRBD2. This CDR3 region has 15 residues. V shed 3 bases, J shed 4 bases, and the junction held 8 bases outside the gene matches. Germline V CDR1 and CDR2: MGHDK, SYGVNS. The CDR3 region is CASSEFAGGLYEQYF. DNA for the CDR3: TGTGCCAGCAGTGAGTTTGCGGGAGGCCTGTACGAGCAGTACTTC.

This clone appeared a few times. The junction departs from germline at one end; a sequencing error may be responsible. The chain employs TRBV28 and TRBJ2-6; 9 nucleotides match TRBD1. Germline loops: CDR1 MDHEN, CDR2 SYDVKM. The CDR3 extends over 18 amino acids. CDR3 residues: CASSPTTGGPPGANVLTF. The DNA of the CDR3 is TGTGCCAGCAGTCCCACGACAGGGGGACCACCTGGTGCCAACGTCCTGACTTTC.